This TCR beta chain comes out of a study of vaccination effects on CD4 cells after COVID-19. Study-level information: Sampling occurred a median 72 days post second dose, range 14 to 241.

CDR3 length: 14 residues. The germline CDR1 and CDR2 sequences are MNHNS and SASEGT. V was pared by 2 bases and J by 10 bases, with 12 bases between. For this clone: Its target is not known.

After expansion with viral peptide pools in the ViraFEST assay, antigen-specific CD4+ T cells were sequenced. Following 10 days of culture, CD4+ T cells were isolated. Subjects were given two BNT162b2 or mRNA-1273 vaccine doses. Study-level results: At late timepoints after vaccination, vaccine- and infection-induced clones shrank markedly.

This table comes from immunoSEQ multiplex PCR, and its TCRdb copy is limited to in-frame clones, with some not included. The data hold around 32,000 clones, with roughly two thirds observed a single time. The chain couples TRBV6-1 to TRBJ1-6; no definite D call. The sequence derives from a human donor who received a COVID-19 vaccine. The source was CD4+ T cells from PBMCs cultured with HCoV-229E spike peptides, collected after COVID-19 vaccination. The CDR3 DNA sequence: TGTGCCAGCAGTGAACCGGTTCGGAGCTCACCCCTCCACTTT. Translating it yields CASSEPVRSSPLHF.